These 19 T cell receptor beta chains share one sample of origin, sequenced in a study of cytomegalovirus exposure and HLA in healthy donors. Primers: 60 Vbeta forward and 13 Jbeta reverse. TCRdb's table, derived via immunoSEQ multiplex PCR, lists solely in-frame clones and lacks some. The data hold about 160,000 clones, with 82% observed a single time. Sequencing input: PBMCs. The source of these receptors is a girl between 10 and 17 years old in good health and CMV-seropositive.

V is TRBV6-4 and J is TRBJ2-4, with 14 bases lining up with TRBD2. The V gene's germline CDR1 is MRHNA and CDR2 SNTAGT. V shed 7 bases and J 9 bases; nucleotides not matched to a gene: 11. The CDR3 is 16 amino acids. CDR3 nucleotides: TGTGCCAGCAACCAAAACCTAGGACTAGCGGGAGGCATTCAGTACTTC. This codes for CASNQNLGLAGGIQYF.

This sequence joins TRBV30 and TRBJ1-2, with 7 bases aligning to TRBD1. There are 14 residues in the CDR3. Germline values: CDR1 GTSNPN, CDR2 SVGIG (reference sequence). Trimming removed 0 bases from V and 10 bases from J; junction bases left unmatched: 11. As DNA, the CDR3 is TGTGCCTGGAGTGTACTGGGACAGTACGGCTTCTACACCTTC. This translates into CAWSVLGQYGFYTF. The entire variable domain, with the rest obtained from reference TRBV30 and TRBJ1-2, is as follows: SQTIHQWPATLVQPVGSPLSLECTVEGTSNPNLYWYRQAAGRGLQLLFYSVGIGQISSEVPQNLSASRPQDRQFILSSKKLLLSDSGFYLCAWSVLGQYGFYTFGSGTRLTVV.

The chain is built from TRBV5-4 and TRBJ2-5; 9 bases line up with TRBD2. V lost 7 bases to trimming and J lost 1 base; unmatched junction nucleotides: 2. The CDR3 spans 13 residues. Per germline, CDR1 SGHNT and CDR2 YYREEE (reference sequence). The CDR3 region has the DNA TGTGCCAGCGCGGGGGGGTTCCAAGAGACCCAGTACTTC. Protein: CASAGGFQETQYF.

This chain links TRBV28 with TRBJ1-2; D possibly corresponds to TRBD1 (5 bases). The CDR3 totals 16 residues. Germline V gives CDR1 MDHEN, CDR2 SYDVKM. Trimming cost V 6 bases and J 2 bases, with 19 bases left between them. This CDR3 is CASSEGTSALNYGYTF. The CDR3, as DNA: TGTGCCAGCAGCGAGGGGACTTCGGCCCTAAACTATGGCTACACCTTC.

The V and J genes are TRBV25-1 and TRBJ2-5; D is perhaps TRBD1 (6 bases). Trimming cost V 2 bases and J 1 base, with 11 bases left between them. From germline, CDR1 is MGHDK and CDR2 SYGVNS. CDR3 length: 15 amino acids. The CDR3 region has the DNA TGTGCCAGCAGTGAACCAGGGGTATTCCAAGAGACCCAGTACTTC. Encoded protein: CASSEPGVFQETQYF.

This clone is a singleton in its sample. The V call is TRBV9, the J call TRBJ2-5, with 7 bases lining up with TRBD1. Germline loops: CDR1 SGDLS, CDR2 YYNGEE. V trimming: 3 bases; J trimming: 1 base; junction bases outside the gene matches: 3. The CDR3 extends over 14 amino acids. The CDR3 DNA follows: TGTGCCAGCAGCGCCGGACAGGCCCAAGAGACCCAGTACTTC. Translated, it gives CASSAGQAQETQYF.

This chain connects TRBV30 to TRBJ1-1, with D possibly TRBD1 on 5 matching bases. The CDR3 length is 14 residues. Trimming cost V 4 bases and J 0 bases, with 12 bases left between them. Germline CDR1 is GTSNPN and CDR2 is SVGIG (reference sequence). CDR3 in amino acids: CAWTTGVVNTEAFF. The CDR3 DNA reads TGTGCCTGGACTACGGGGGTGGTGAACACTGAAGCTTTCTTT.

In its sample, this clone was seen a few times. J is TRBJ2-7 and V is TRBV19; possibly TRBD1 for D (5 bases). The CDR3 runs to 15 residues. The germline V and J ends were trimmed by 9 bases and 1 base, with 19 bases remaining between them. The V gene's germline CDR1 is LNHDA and CDR2 SQIVND (reference sequence). CDR3 in DNA: TGTGCCAGGAGCCCAGGGTTTGGGCCTTCCTACGAGCAGTACTTC. Translation gives CARSPGFGPSYEQYF.

The rearrangement links TRBV5-1 to TRBJ1-5; D gene ambiguous. Per the germline V gene, CDR1 is SGHRS and CDR2 is YFSETQ. V lost 5 bases and J 3 bases, leaving 9 bases between the germline ends. This CDR3 region has 13 residues. Here the CDR3 reads CASRGSPNQPQHF. The CDR3 region has the DNA TGCGCCAGCAGAGGGAGCCCCAATCAGCCCCAGCATTTT.

In this sample, this clone turned up once. V usage is TRBV30 and J usage is TRBJ2-7; D might be TRBD1 (5 bases). The CDR3 loop spans 13 amino acids. Germline CDR1 GTSNPN, CDR2 SVGIG (reference sequence). Trimming took 4 bases from V and 2 from J, leaving 12 bases between them. Written as DNA, the CDR3 is TGTGCCTGGACAGGGATCAAGCCCTACGAGCAGTACTTC. Protein sequence: CAWTGIKPYEQYF.

This clone was observed a handful of times. CDR3: CAWTTGTGDEKLFF. The CDR3 nucleotides are TGTGCCTGGACCACCGGGACAGGGGATGAAAAACTGTTTTTT. The genes are TRBV30 and TRBJ1-4; 10 nucleotides align to TRBD1. The CDR3 is 14 residues long. Per the germline V gene, CDR1 is GTSNPN and CDR2 is SVGIG (reference sequence). V lost 4 bases and J lost 6; bases outside the gene matches: 5.

The CDR3 DNA reads as TGTGCCAGTAGAGGTACTAGCGGGGGGCCTGACAATGAGCAGTTCTTC. Residues: CASRGTSGGPDNEQFF. The rearrangement links TRBV19 to TRBJ2-1, with 12 bases matching TRBD2. The V gene end was trimmed by 6 bases and the J gene end by 5 bases; junction bases not matched to a gene: 8. CDR1 is LNHDA and CDR2 is SQIVND in the germline V gene (reference sequence). The CDR3 consists of 16 residues.

J is TRBJ2-5 and V is TRBV19; D is perhaps TRBD1 (6 bases). CDR3 size: 14 residues. V was pared by 3 bases and J by 0 bases, with 8 bases between. In germline, CDR1 is LNHDA, CDR2 SQIVND (reference sequence). CDR3 residues: CASSITGYQETQYF. The CDR3 DNA sequence: TGTGCCAGTAGTATTACAGGGTACCAAGAGACCCAGTACTTC. The full variable domain, its missing parts supplied by reference TRBV19 and TRBJ2-5, is DGGITQSPKYLFRKEGQNVTLSCEQNLNHDAMYWYRQDPGQGLRLIYYSQIVNDFQKGDIAEGYSVSREKKESFPLTVTSAQKNPTAFYLCASSITGYQETQYFGPGTRLLVL.

The rearrangement joins TRBV25-1 to TRBJ2-5; 7 positions match TRBD2. From germline, CDR1 is MGHDK and CDR2 SYGVNS. CDR3 size: 13 residues. J lost 5 bases, V lost 4 bases, and 4 bases had no gene match. CDR3 region: CASSVQGGETQYF. As DNA, the CDR3 is TGTGCCAGCAGTGTCCAGGGAGGGGAGACCCAGTACTTC. Combining the CDR3 with reference TRBV25-1 and TRBJ2-5 gives the whole variable domain EADIYQTPRYLVIGTGKKITLECSQTMGHDKMYWYQQDPGMELHLIHYSYGVNSTEKGDLSSESTVSRIRTEHFPLTLESARPSHTSQYLCASSVQGGETQYFGPGTRLLVL.

The CDR3 sequence is CASSPTGDLEQYF. The CDR3 DNA sequence: TGTGCCAGTAGTCCCACAGGGGATCTCGAGCAGTACTTC. This sequence joins TRBV19 and TRBJ2-7, with TRBD1 identical over 7 bases. Germline V CDR1 and CDR2: LNHDA, SQIVND (reference sequence). This CDR3 is 13 amino acids long. V was pared by 5 bases and J by 6 bases, with 7 bases of the junction left unmatched.

CDR3 protein: CASSPESEPGTGELFF. The CDR3 DNA follows: TGTGCCAGCAGCCCCGAGTCGGAGCCGGGCACCGGGGAGCTGTTTTTT. The V and J genes are TRBV11-2 and TRBJ2-2; no reliable D call. The CDR3 has 16 residues. Looked up from germline, CDR1 is SGHAT and CDR2 is FQNNGV. Between the trimmed V and J ends, which lost 5 bases and 4 bases, there was a span of 17 bases.

This clone was seen more than once but under ten times. The chain has TRBV30 and TRBJ2-2; D remains ambiguous. This CDR3 contains 13 residues. Trimming stripped 0 bases from V and 5 bases from J, with 7 bases between. The germline V gene has CDR1 GTSNPN and CDR2 SVGIG (reference sequence). This CDR3 reads CAWSVLGTGELFF. The CDR3 nucleotides are TGTGCCTGGAGTGTTCTAGGTACCGGGGAGCTGTTTTTT. The variable domain in full, completed from reference TRBV30 and TRBJ2-2, reads SQTIHQWPATLVQPVGSPLSLECTVEGTSNPNLYWYRQAAGRGLQLLFYSVGIGQISSEVPQNLSASRPQDRQFILSSKKLLLSDSGFYLCAWSVLGTGELFFGEGSRLTVL.

The chain carries TRBV30 and TRBJ1-1; tentative D call: TRBD1 (6 bases). The CDR3 extends over 11 amino acids. CDR1 is GTSNPN, CDR2 SVGIG, per germline (reference sequence). The CDR3 nucleotides are TGTGTGGGGGCCGAGGTCACTGAAGCTTTCTTT. Protein product: CVGAEVTEAFF. The variable domain in full, with the rest retrieved from reference TRBV30 and TRBJ1-1, is SQTIHQWPATLVQPVGSPLSLECTVEGTSNPNLYWYRQAAGRGLQLLFYSVGIGQISSEVPQNLSASRPQDRQFILSSKKLLLSDSGFYLCVGAEVTEAFFGQGTRLTVV.

This clone was seen a handful of times. The rearrangement joins TRBV18 to TRBJ1-1, with TRBD1 as a possible D gene (6 bases). V dropped 4 bases and J dropped 1 base, with 16 bases sitting between them. Germline assignment: CDR1 KGHSH and CDR2 LQKENI. The CDR3 sequence is 16 residues long. DNA for the CDR3: TGTGCCAGCTCACGGAACTCACAGGGAAGGAACACTGAAGCTTTCTTT. It is translated as CASSRNSQGRNTEAFF. The variable domain in full, with the rest retrieved from reference TRBV18 and TRBJ1-1, is NAGVMQNPRHLVRRRGQEARLRCSPMKGHSHVYWYRQLPEEGLKFMVYLQKENIIDESGMPKERFSAEFPKEGPSILRIQQVVRGDSAAYFCASSRNSQGRNTEAFFGQGTRLTVV.